The clone carrying this TCR beta chain was detected only a few times. Its antigen is currently unknown. Germline lookup yields CDR1 SGHTS and CDR2 YDEGEE. CDR3 length equals 16 residues. Trimming cost V 3 bases and J 0 bases, with 13 bases left between them. The data were taken from a study of OX40 agonist ivuxolimab in advanced cancers. Turning to the study itself: The treatment was a fully human IgG2 OX40 agonist, ivuxolimab. Subjects had a mean age of roughly 60 years, with a range of about 23 to 85; less than 90% were male. Participants could have had prior anti-PD-1, anti-PD-L1 or anti-CTLA-4 therapy, and less than 45% had some. Study outcomes and limitations: Nonresponders included some who also had low normalized T-cell clonal expansion.

Measured with immunoSEQ multiplex PCR; TCRdb has only the in-frame clones, and not every one. The repertoire includes 70,000 to 80,000 clones, about 81% of them detected once, and 5% sits in the top ten. This specimen was CD4+ or CD8+ T cells sorted from blood, taken in a trial of the OX40 agonist ivuxolimab. The receptor comes from an adult with an advanced solid tumor such as melanoma, head and neck, liver or kidney cancer. This chain joins TRBV5-8 and TRBJ2-1; D may match TRBD1 or TRBD2 (5 bases each). CDR3 residues: CASSYDQGVSYNEQFF. Here the CDR3 DNA reads TGTGCCAGCAGCTACGACCAGGGAGTCTCCTACAATGAGCAGTTCTTC.